The 10 T cell receptor beta chains below were found in one sample sequenced in a study of T cells in Graves' hyperthyroidism and ophthalmopathy. Amplification of TCR beta CDR3 regions was performed using RNA transcripts as template. TCR CDR3 underwent first-round RT-PCR with the HTBI primer set. TCRdb reanalysed the multiplex PCR reads using MiXCR and keeps one entry per CDR3 protein. The table includes around 580,000 distinct CDR3 sequences, over 15% detected once. The sample consisted of blood. The receptors stem from a woman between 18 and 29 years old with Graves' hyperthyroidism.

This clonotype came up many times. The J gene is TRBJ2-3, the V gene TRBV20-1, with TRBD2 as a possible D gene (6 bases). V shed 6 bases and J shed 6 bases, with 13 bases lying between them. Germline CDR1 and CDR2: DFQATT and SNEGSKA (reference sequence). This CDR3 is 12 amino acids long. The DNA of the CDR3 is TGCAGTGCCGACAGTGGAGGGGATACGCAGTATTTT. Translation gives CSADSGGDTQYF.

This clonotype was counted only a few times. This sequence joins TRBV5-1 and TRBJ2-5; D possibly matches TRBD1 or TRBD2 (5 bases each). Trimming shortened V by 1 base and J by 1 base, and 11 bases separated the two germline ends. This CDR3 region has 15 residues. The V gene's germline CDR1 is SGHRS and CDR2 YFSETQ. The CDR3 here is CASSLRDGGQETQYF. The CDR3 region has the DNA TGCGCCAGCAGCTTGAGGGATGGGGGCCAAGAGACCCAGTACTTC. Using reference TRBV5-1 and TRBJ2-5 for the parts outside the CDR3, the full variable domain is KAGVTQTPRYLIKTRGQQVTLSCSPISGHRSVSWYQQTPGQGLQFLFEYFSETQRNKGNFPGRFSGRQFSNSRSEMNVSTLELGDSALYLCASSLRDGGQETQYFGPGTRLLVL.

A word on this clonotype: A much larger clone differs from this one at a single base, so this may be a read error. V gene TRBV5-4 combines with J gene TRBJ1-2, with 8 bases lining up with TRBD1. The CDR3 has 15 residues. With V trimmed by 4 bases and J by 6 bases, 11 bases remained unmatched. Germline values: CDR1 SGHNT, CDR2 YYREEE (reference sequence). The CDR3 region has the DNA TGTGCCAGCAGCCGGGACAGGTCCCAATTCCATGGCTACACCTTC. It is translated as CASSRDRSQFHGYTF.

This clonotype was recorded at least ten times. The chain links TRBV20-1 to TRBJ1-5, with D uncertain. Germline V gives CDR1 DFQATT, CDR2 SNEGSKA (reference sequence). The CDR3 extends over 16 amino acids. Trimming left V 0 bases short and J 2 bases short, with 14 bases between. The CDR3 protein is CSARDRTIVGNQPQHF. The CDR3 bases are TGCAGTGCTAGAGATAGGACCATTGTTGGCAATCAGCCCCAGCATTTT.

V usage is TRBV6-1 and J usage is TRBJ1-1, with TRBD1 matching over 12 bases. CDR1 is MNHNS and CDR2 is SASEGT in the germline V gene. After removal of 8 bases from V and 1 base from J, the junction contained 11 bases not matched to a gene. There are 17 residues in the CDR3. CDR3 nucleotide sequence: TGTGCCAGCCCGATCCGGGACAGGGGGCTGACGAACACTGAAGCTTTCTTT. Its translation is CASPIRDRGLTNTEAFF.

Of note for this clonotype: This sequence may be a read error, since a much larger clone differs from it by one base. Because it lacks the conserved phenylalanine or tryptophan at the end, this CDR3 is likely a read error. J is TRBJ1-1 and V is TRBV2, with unresolved D. The CDR3 has 13 residues. Germline values: CDR1 SNHLY, CDR2 FYNNEI. Trimming shortened V by 7 bases and J by 0 bases, and 9 bases separated the two germline ends. The CDR3 DNA reads TGTGCCAGCAAGCAGAAAATGAACACTGAAGCTTTCTCT. As protein: CASKQKMNTEAFS.

The chain employs TRBV29-1 and TRBJ2-3; D perhaps matches TRBD2 (6 bases). Germline lookup yields CDR1 SQVTM and CDR2 ANQGSEA. V lost 5 bases, J lost 0 bases, and 15 bases lay in between. The CDR3 spans 15 residues. CDR3 protein: CSVTSGLLSTDTQYF. The DNA of the CDR3 is TGCAGCGTTACTTCGGGACTCCTAAGCACAGATACGCAGTATTTT.

In this sample, this clonotype turned up a few times. The chain carries TRBV6-2 or TRBV6-3 and TRBJ2-4; tentative D call: TRBD1 (5 bases). The germline gives CDR1 MNHEY, CDR2 SVGEGT. The CDR3 runs to 16 residues. V was pared by 6 bases and J by 3 bases, with 18 bases between. The CDR3 here is CASRPPGIQGKNIQYF. The CDR3 coding sequence is TGTGCCAGCAGGCCCCCGGGTATCCAGGGCAAAAACATTCAGTACTTC.

In its sample, this clonotype was seen a few times. The V and J genes are TRBV24-1 and TRBJ2-1; TRBD1 matches at 7 bases. Looked up from germline, CDR1 is KGHDR and CDR2 is SFDVKD. V lost 2 bases to trimming and J lost 5 bases; unmatched junction nucleotides: 5. The CDR3 is 15 residues long. The CDR3 sequence is CATSDWQGVNNEQFF. The CDR3 DNA reads TGTGCCACCAGTGATTGGCAGGGGGTCAACAATGAGCAGTTCTTC.

The chain employs TRBV20-1 and TRBJ1-4; D gene uncertain. CDR1 and CDR2 from the germline V gene are DFQATT and SNEGSKA (reference sequence). CDR3 length: 14 amino acids. The V gene lost 1 base and the J gene lost 7 bases, with 13 bases spanning the gap. The CDR3 protein is CSARAAGSGEKLFF. In DNA, the CDR3 is TGCAGTGCTAGAGCGGCTGGGTCGGGTGAAAAACTGTTTTTT.